This T cell receptor beta chain came from a study of PD-1 blockade in classical Hodgkin lymphoma. Produced via immunoSEQ multiplex PCR; TCRdb's table is partial and in-frame only. In the table there are tens of thousands of clones, nearly 80% of which are singletons. The study, taken as a whole, reports: Similar baseline diversity was found in complete responders and newly diagnosed patients.

With regard to this clone: Its antigen is undetermined.

Documented time point: cycle 4 day 1 (C4D1), after 5 to 7 weeks of nivolumab. Each patient experienced a relapse that followed autologous stem cell transplantation, and brentuximab vedotin exposure varied. Under best response, outcomes were complete response, partial response or progressive disease. From germline, CDR1 is SGHAT and CDR2 FQNNGV. The CDR3 is 16 residues long. The V end was cut by 1 base, the J end by 9 bases, with 19 bases between. The chain has TRBV11-2 and TRBJ2-1, with a possible D match to TRBD2 (7 bases). This receptor was taken from a human donor with classical Hodgkin lymphoma. The sequenced sample was peripheral blood mononuclear cells (PBMCs), obtained before the fourth cycle of nivolumab. The CDR3 protein is CASSLGGGATEFEQFF. The CDR3 coding sequence is TGTGCCAGCAGCTTAGGTGGGGGGGCGACCGAGTTTGAGCAGTTCTTC.